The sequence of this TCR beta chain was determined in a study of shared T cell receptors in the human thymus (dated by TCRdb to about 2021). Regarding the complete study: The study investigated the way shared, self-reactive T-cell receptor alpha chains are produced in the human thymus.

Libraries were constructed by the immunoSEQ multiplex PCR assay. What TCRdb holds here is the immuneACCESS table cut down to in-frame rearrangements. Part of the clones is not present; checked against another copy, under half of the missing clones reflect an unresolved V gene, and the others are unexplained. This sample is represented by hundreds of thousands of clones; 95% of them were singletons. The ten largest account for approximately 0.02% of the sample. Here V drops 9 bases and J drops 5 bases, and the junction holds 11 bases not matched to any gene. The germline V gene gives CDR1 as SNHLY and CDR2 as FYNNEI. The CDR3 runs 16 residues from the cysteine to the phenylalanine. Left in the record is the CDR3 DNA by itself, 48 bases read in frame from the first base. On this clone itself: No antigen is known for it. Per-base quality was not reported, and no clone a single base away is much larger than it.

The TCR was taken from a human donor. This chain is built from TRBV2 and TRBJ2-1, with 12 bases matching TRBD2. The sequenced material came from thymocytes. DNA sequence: TGTGCCAGGGGACTAGCGGGTCCTACGCGGCACAATGAGCAGTTCTTC. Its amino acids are CARGLAGPTRHNEQFF. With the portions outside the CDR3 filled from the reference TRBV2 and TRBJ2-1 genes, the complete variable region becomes EPEVTQTPSHQVTQMGQEVILRCVPISNHLYFYWYRQILGQKVEFLVSFYNNEISEKSEIFDDQFSVERPDGSNFTLKIRSTKLEDSAMYFCARGLAGPTRHNEQFFGPGTRLTVL.